The clone carrying this T cell receptor (beta chain) was detected a few times. These data belong to a study of control samples from healthy donors and cancer patients. The assay was immunoSEQ multiplex PCR, and TCRdb's table has in-frame clones only and misses some. This table holds 400,000 to 450,000 clones, 75% to 95% found once. This CDR3 is built from 14 residues. The germline CDR1 and CDR2 sequences are SNHLY and FYNNEI. J lost 4 bases, V lost 10 bases, and 9 bases had no gene match. Sequencing was done on a sample of PBMCs. The chain uses TRBV2 and TRBJ2-1; TRBD2 matches at 8 bases. The sequence came from a man aged 40-55 years with head and neck cancer. The CDR3 loop reads CATFGGALYNEQFF. CDR3 DNA sequence: TGTGCCACCTTCGGGGGGGCCTTATACAATGAGCAGTTCTTC.